Shown below are 23 T cell receptor beta chains from a single sample sequenced in a study of shared clonotypes between healthy human individuals. Repertoires were generated with immunoSEQ multiplex PCR, while TCRdb's copy carries only in-frame clones and drops some. Of more than 550,000 clones listed, roughly 72% are singletons. Sequenced: memory CD4+ T cells sorted from blood. Subset given: CD45RA-negative fraction. The receptors shown here come from a woman aged 30 to 39 in good health.

The chain employs TRBV7-8 and TRBJ2-5; TRBD2 might be the D (5 bases). The CDR3 runs 15 residues. CDR1 SGHVS and CDR2 FQNEAQ come from the germline V gene. V was cut by 5 bases and J by 6 bases, with 19 bases left in between. The CDR3 sequence is CASSPSGGPFQTQYF. The CDR3, as DNA: TGTGCCAGCAGCCCCAGCGGCGGTCCGTTTCAGACCCAGTACTTC. Full variable domain (remainder filled in from reference TRBV7-8 and TRBJ2-5): GAGVSQSPRYKVAKRGQDVALRCDPISGHVSLFWYQQALGQGPEFLTYFQNEAQLDKSGLPSDRFFAERPEGSVSTLKIQRTQQEDSAVYLCASSPSGGPFQTQYFGPGTRLLVL.

V is TRBV7-8 and J is TRBJ2-7, with 8 bases aligning to TRBD1. The CDR3 is 14 residues long. Trimming removed 7 bases from V and 4 bases from J; junction bases left unmatched: 9. The germline V gene encodes CDR1 SGHVS and CDR2 FQNEAQ. The chain's CDR3 is CASITDRGGYEQYF. DNA for the CDR3: TGTGCCAGCATAACAGACAGGGGTGGGTACGAGCAGTACTTC.

This clone was recorded once. This sequence joins TRBV6-5 and TRBJ1-1, with D unresolved. V was cut by 1 base and J by 2 bases, with 11 bases left in between. Germline V gene lookup returns CDR1 MNHEY and CDR2 SVGAGI. The CDR3 has 15 residues. CDR3 sequence (DNA): TGTGCCAGCAGTTACTGGGCGGGTCCAAACACTGAAGCTTTCTTT. Protein: CASSYWAGPNTEAFF.

The V call is TRBV27, the J call TRBJ2-1; D assignment may be TRBD1 or TRBD2 (5 bases each). Trimming took off 1 base at V and 7 bases at J, with 8 bases between the two ends. The CDR3 has 13 residues. Germline V gives CDR1 MNHEY, CDR2 SMNVEV (reference sequence). This CDR3 is CASSLWGSNEQFF. In DNA form, the CDR3 reads TGTGCCAGCAGTTTATGGGGGAGTAATGAGCAGTTCTTC.

The gene calls are TRBV5-1 and TRBJ1-2; no clear D. Germline values: CDR1 SGHRS, CDR2 YFSETQ. CDR3 size: 14 residues. Deletions cut 0 bases from V and 9 bases from J, with 15 bases between. The CDR3 nucleotides read TGCGCCAGCAGCTTGGATGGACCTACAAAAAGCTACACCTTC. It specifies CASSLDGPTKSYTF. The entire variable domain, with the rest obtained from reference TRBV5-1 and TRBJ1-2, is as follows: KAGVTQTPRYLIKTRGQQVTLSCSPISGHRSVSWYQQTPGQGLQFLFEYFSETQRNKGNFPGRFSGRQFSNSRSEMNVSTLELGDSALYLCASSLDGPTKSYTFGSGTRLTVV.

This clone came up a few times. The gene calls are TRBV4-1 and TRBJ1-2, with 7 bases fitting TRBD1. There are 14 residues in the CDR3. The V segment lost 0 bases and the J segment 7 bases; nucleotides outside the gene matches: 5. Germline values: CDR1 MGHRA, CDR2 YSYEKL. The CDR3 region is CASSQDLTGSGYTF. In nucleotides, the CDR3 is TGCGCCAGCAGCCAAGATTTGACAGGGAGTGGCTACACCTTC.

The CDR3 bases are TGTGCCAGCAGCTTTACCGCCGGGGACAAAGGTCGGGAGCAGTACTTC. This gives the protein CASSFTAGDKGREQYF. V is TRBV7-3 and J is TRBJ2-7, with a weak D call TRBD1 (6 bases). The V gene lost 3 bases and the J gene lost 7 bases, with 22 bases spanning the gap. CDR1 SGHTA and CDR2 FQGTGA come from the germline V gene. The CDR3 loop spans 16 amino acids.

At least ten counts were recorded for this clone. V and J are TRBV11-2 and TRBJ2-7; TRBD1 matches at 8 bases. Germline CDR1 SGHAT, CDR2 FQNNGV. V gave up 5 bases and J gave up 4 bases; unmatched junction bases: 1. The CDR3 spans 12 residues. In DNA, the CDR3 is TGTGCCAGCAGCCGACAGGGGTACGAGCAGTACTTC. Amino acid sequence: CASSRQGYEQYF.

The chain couples TRBV5-1 to TRBJ2-2, with 8 bases aligning to TRBD1. V shed 3 bases and J 1 base; nucleotides not matched to a gene: 2. The CDR3 loop spans 15 amino acids. Germline loops: CDR1 SGHRS, CDR2 YFSETQ. The CDR3 reads CASSSGQGNTGELFF. DNA of the CDR3: TGCGCCAGCAGCTCTGGACAGGGGAACACCGGGGAGCTGTTTTTT.

The genes are TRBV10-3 and TRBJ2-1; TRBD2 matches 7 bases. Germline CDR1 ENHRY, CDR2 SYGVKD. There are 15 residues in the CDR3. With 6 bases clipped from V and 0 bases from J, the junction kept 5 bases outside the gene matches. The CDR3 nucleotides read TGTGCCATCAGGGGTAGCGGGTCCTCCTACAATGAGCAGTTCTTC. It encodes CAIRGSGSSYNEQFF.

In this sample, this clone turned up once. The gene calls are TRBV4-2 and TRBJ1-5; D is uncertain. The CDR3 sequence is 15 residues long. With 3 bases removed from V and 2 bases from J, the gap between germline ends came to 11 bases. The germline V gene encodes CDR1 LGHNA and CDR2 YNFKEQ. The CDR3 here is CASSQGRVGNQPQHF. The CDR3 DNA follows: TGTGCCAGCAGCCAGGGGAGGGTTGGCAATCAGCCCCAGCATTTT.

A note on this clone: The germline gene is not matched at one end of the junction; a read error may be the cause. The rearrangement uses TRBV18 and TRBJ2-2; 12 nucleotides align to TRBD2. Germline values: CDR1 KGHSH, CDR2 LQKENI. This CDR3 contains 17 residues. The CDR3 reads CASSPLAGGLWTGELFF. In DNA form, the CDR3 reads TGTGCCAGCTCCCCACTAGCGGGAGGATTGTGGACCGGGGAGCTGTTTTTT.

As to this clone: A read error is the likely source, as a far larger clone sits one nucleotide away. The V call is TRBV27, the J call TRBJ2-3; perhaps D is TRBD1 or TRBD2 (5 bases each). V dropped 3 bases and J dropped 2 bases, with 15 bases sitting between them. CDR1 and CDR2 from the germline V gene are MNHEY and SMNVEV (reference sequence). The CDR3 consists of 16 residues. The CDR3 loop reads CASSLGPSWTTDTQYF. For the CDR3, the DNA is TGTGCCAGCAGTTTGGGACCGAGCTGGACCACAGATACGCAGTATTTT.

As for this clone: Other DNA variants within this sample encode the same CDR3. The rearrangement joins TRBV28 to TRBJ1-1; D may be TRBD1 (6 bases). The CDR3 totals 15 residues. V was pared by 4 bases and J by 1 base, with 13 bases between. Germline CDR1 MDHEN, CDR2 SYDVKM. CDR3 protein: CASSSPWGRNTEAFF. The CDR3 coding sequence is TGTGCCAGCAGTTCCCCCTGGGGGCGGAACACTGAAGCTTTCTTT.

This chain connects TRBV28 to TRBJ1-1; D not resolved. Germline lookup yields CDR1 MDHEN and CDR2 SYDVKM. The V and J ends lost 5 bases and 7 bases respectively, with 11 bases between them. The CDR3 spans 12 residues. The CDR3 bases are TGTGCCAGCAGTAGGGAAGGGCTTGAAGCTTTCTTT. Translation: CASSREGLEAFF.

This clone was observed a handful of times. Within the sample, other DNA sequences also encode this same CDR3. V and J are TRBV25-1 and TRBJ1-5; TRBD1 is a possible D gene (6 bases). There are 14 residues in the CDR3. Germline CDR1 is MGHDK and CDR2 is SYGVNS. V lost 9 bases and J lost 2, with 14 bases in between. The CDR3 is CASSGGGGNQPQHF. The CDR3 DNA sequence: TGTGCCAGTTCCGGGGGGGGCGGCAATCAGCCCCAGCATTTT.

The sample holds a few counts of this clone. This chain joins TRBV7-2 and TRBJ2-5; D call uncertain. The CDR3 is 14 amino acids. V shed 1 base and J shed 5 bases, with 11 bases lying between them. Germline V gene lookup returns CDR1 SGHTA and CDR2 FQGNSA. The CDR3 region has the DNA TGTGCCAGCAGCTTAGGTATGGGTCGGGAGACCCAGTACTTC. This codes for CASSLGMGRETQYF.

The chain employs TRBV29-1 and TRBJ2-5; TRBD1 agrees at 8 bases. The CDR3 length is 14 residues. Germline V CDR1 and CDR2: SQVTM, ANQGSEA. After removal of 4 bases from V and 5 bases from J, the junction contained 9 bases not matched to a gene. The CDR3 nucleotides are TGCAGCGTTGGGGGGACAGGTCTAGGGGAGACCCAGTACTTC. Its translation is CSVGGTGLGETQYF.

This chain uses TRBV6-1 with TRBJ1-2; TRBD1 might be the D (5 bases). This CDR3 region has 15 residues. Between the trimmed V and J ends, which lost 0 bases and 5 bases, there was a span of 13 bases. Germline CDR1 reads MNHNS; CDR2 reads SASEGT. Here the CDR3 DNA reads TGTGCCAGCAGTGAAGCGCTTGGGGACCAATATGGCTACACCTTC. Its translation: CASSEALGDQYGYTF.

This clone was observed a few times. The chain recombines TRBV10-2 with TRBJ2-5, with TRBD1 as a possible D gene (5 bases). Germline CDR1 and CDR2: WSHSY and SAAADI. Deletions cut 2 bases from V and 1 base from J, with 5 bases between. The CDR3 runs 13 residues. The CDR3 DNA reads TGCGCCAGCAGTGAGACAGGCCAAGAGACCCAGTACTTC. Protein sequence: CASSETGQETQYF.

The chain carries TRBV18 and TRBJ2-7; TRBD1 is a possible D gene (5 bases). The germline CDR1 and CDR2 sequences are KGHSH and LQKENI. This CDR3 has 13 amino acids. Trimming stripped 6 bases from V and 0 bases from J, with 9 bases between. The chain's CDR3 is CASSRQYSYEQYF. CDR3 DNA: TGTGCCAGCTCCCGACAGTACTCCTACGAGCAGTACTTC.

CDR3 amino acids: CASSGGRAEEQYF. Here the CDR3 DNA reads TGTGCCAGCTCAGGCGGGAGGGCGGAGGAGCAGTACTTC. The V call is TRBV18, the J call TRBJ2-7; 9 bases map to TRBD2. Germline lookup yields CDR1 KGHSH and CDR2 LQKENI. CDR3 length: 13 residues. Trimming cost V 5 bases and J 7 bases; bases outside gene matches: 6.

This sequence joins TRBV18 and TRBJ2-3, with a weak D call TRBD2 (6 bases). This CDR3 has 17 residues. The ends were cut back, 1 base at V and 2 bases at J, with 16 bases in the middle. CDR1 KGHSH and CDR2 LQKENI come from the germline V gene. This CDR3 is CASSPLPGEKPTDTQYF. CDR3 DNA: TGTGCCAGCTCACCACTTCCGGGGGAGAAGCCCACAGATACGCAGTATTTT. The full variable domain, with the rest looked up from reference TRBV18 and TRBJ2-3, is NAGVMQNPRHLVRRRGQEARLRCSPMKGHSHVYWYRQLPEEGLKFMVYLQKENIIDESGMPKERFSAEFPKEGPSILRIQQVVRGDSAAYFCASSPLPGEKPTDTQYFGPGTRLTVL.